This paragraph covers one T cell receptor beta chain sequence. This sample was taken from a study of OX40 agonist ivuxolimab in advanced cancers. With baseline, cycle 4 day 1, and cycle 7 day 1 as timepoints, blood was sampled. TCRdb's table, derived via immunoSEQ multiplex PCR, lists solely in-frame clones and lacks some. The sample contains about 160,000 clones, around 94% of which appear only once. The V gene's germline CDR1 is MDHEN and CDR2 SYDVKM. V lost 7 bases and J 3 bases, leaving 18 bases between the germline ends. The CDR3 length is 15 residues. Sequencing used CD4+ or CD8+ T cells sorted from blood, obtained in a trial of the OX40 agonist ivuxolimab. The sequence was obtained from an adult with an advanced solid tumor such as melanoma, head and neck, liver or kidney cancer. The chain has TRBV28 and TRBJ1-2; D ambiguous. The CDR3 sequence: CASIPRAARHYGYTF. CDR3 nucleotides: TGTGCCAGCATCCCCCGGGCAGCGAGGCACTATGGCTACACCTTC.